These 3 T cell receptor beta chains share one sample of origin, sequenced in a study of neurological immune-mediated disorders. One entry per CDR3 protein results from TCRdb running MiXCR on the 5' RACE reads. Of approximately 100,000 distinct CDR3 sequences in the sample, roughly 4% were seen once. Specimen: PBMCs. These receptor sequences come from a woman aged 18-30 years with multiple sclerosis.

This clonotype was observed at least ten times. This rearrangement joins TRBV12-3 or TRBV12-4 to TRBJ1-5, with 8 bases lining up with TRBD1. This CDR3 comprises 16 residues. V trimming: 6 bases; J trimming: 2 bases; junction bases outside the gene matches: 9. The CDR3 reads CASRKDRGSGNQPQHF. CDR3 in DNA: TGTGCCAGCAGGAAAGACAGGGGATCAGGCAATCAGCCCCAGCATTTT.

This clonotype appeared many times. The rearrangement uses TRBV20-1 and TRBJ2-1, with 11 bases aligning to TRBD2. Germline values: CDR1 DFQATT, CDR2 SNEGSKA (reference sequence). The ends lost 6 bases at V and 3 bases at J; junction bases unmatched: 16. This CDR3 region has 18 residues. CDR3 loop: CSASGGTSGVGLYNEQFF. CDR3 nucleotide sequence: TGCAGTGCGTCTGGGGGGACTAGCGGAGTTGGGCTCTACAATGAGCAGTTCTTC.

Many counts were recorded for this clonotype. J is TRBJ2-1 and V is TRBV20-1; TRBD1 matches 9 bases. After removal of 6 bases from V and 7 bases from J, the junction contained 10 bases not matched to a gene. The germline gives CDR1 DFQATT, CDR2 SNEGSKA (reference sequence). This CDR3 region has 14 residues. The CDR3 bases are TGCAGTGCCGGACAGGGGCCCTTCGCAAATGAGCAGTTCTTC. Translation: CSAGQGPFANEQFF.